A single sample gave rise to the 28 T cell receptor beta chains below, sequenced in a study of T cell clonality in common variable immunodeficiency. Only in-frame clones appear in the TCRdb table, and some are missing; sequencing was by immunoSEQ multiplex PCR. The sample yields about 81,000 clones, without any singletons. Sequencing was carried out using peripheral blood mononuclear cells. These receptors were collected from a person aged 18-70 years in good health.

There are many counts of this clone. The junction departs from the called germline gene at one end, perhaps through a read error. The CDR3 extends 3 residues past the end of the read, so its final part is completed from the germline J gene. The gene calls are TRBV7-7 and TRBJ2-7; 9 nucleotides line up with TRBD1. The V gene's germline CDR1 is SSHAT and CDR2 FNYEAQ (reference sequence). CDR3 length: 14 residues. CDR3 bases read: TGTGCTAGCAGCCCGGGACAGGGTGGTAACGAG. This sequence encodes CASSPGQGGNE. From start to end, the CDR3 is CASSPGQGGNEQYF.

This clone was recorded many times. The CDR3 is cut off 3 residues early in the read; its end comes from the germline J gene. The V call is TRBV4-1, the J call TRBJ2-1; 10 bases are shared with TRBD2. The CDR3 totals 16 residues. Germline CDR1 and CDR2: MGHRA and YSYEKL. After removal of 4 bases from V and 1 base from J, the junction contained 4 bases not matched to a gene. Incomplete CDR3 DNA: TGCGCCAGCAGCCTCCTGGGACTAGCGTCCTACAATGAG. It codes for CASSLLGLASYNE. The CDR3 as a whole reads CASSLLGLASYNEQFF.

This clone has a count of ten or more. Read data end 3 residues before the CDR3 end; the end is taken from the germline J gene. The J gene is TRBJ2-3, the V gene TRBV7-3; D remains ambiguous. V was trimmed by 4 bases and J by 5 bases, leaving 10 bases between them. Per germline, CDR1 SGHTA and CDR2 FQGTGA. CDR3 length: 13 amino acids. The CDR3: CASSSSTRDTQYF. CDR3 bases read: TGTGCCAGCAGCTCCTCGACTCGAGATACG.

About this clone itself: The CDR3 extends 3 residues past the end of the read, so its final part is completed from the germline J gene. The chain carries TRBV19 and TRBJ1-5, with 7 bases lining up with TRBD1. J gave up 2 bases and V 5 bases, and 9 bases lay outside the gene matches. The CDR3 runs 16 residues. Germline V gene sequence: CDR1 LNHDA, CDR2 SQIVND (reference sequence). CDR3 sequence: CASSLRTGGGNQPQHF. CDR3 DNA, as far as it was read: TGTGCCAGTAGTTTGAGGACAGGTGGCGGCAATCAGCCC.

This clone has a count of ten or more. The read ends 3 residues early relative to the CDR3; the germline J gene fills the gap. This chain connects TRBV30 to TRBJ1-3, with 9 bases fitting TRBD1. The germline gives CDR1 GTSNPN, CDR2 SVGIG (reference sequence). V lost 0 bases to trimming and J lost 1 base; unmatched junction nucleotides: 7. CDR3 length: 17 amino acids. The CDR3 bases that were read are TGTGCCTGGAGTGTAGGGGGACAGGGAATTTCTGGAAACACC. As protein: CAWSVGGQGISGNT. The complete CDR3 sequence is CAWSVGGQGISGNTIYF.

This clone has ten or more counts. The CDR3 is cut off 3 residues early in the read; its end comes from the germline J gene. This chain links TRBV18 with TRBJ2-5, with D maybe TRBD1 (6 bases). Trimming took off 4 bases at V and 4 bases at J, with 13 bases between the two ends. Per germline, CDR1 KGHSH and CDR2 LQKENI. This CDR3 has 14 amino acids. The part of the CDR3 DNA that was read is TGTGCCAGCTCACAGGGGGAACAACCAGAGACC. Translated, it gives CASSQGEQPET. The CDR3 as a whole reads CASSQGEQPETQYF.

In this sample, this clone turned up many times. The read gets to within 3 residues of the CDR3 end, and the germline J gene fills in the rest. This chain joins TRBV7-2 and TRBJ2-7; a weak D match, TRBD1 (6 bases). Trimming took off 2 bases at V and 1 base at J, with 9 bases between the two ends. The CDR3 extends over 14 amino acids. Germline CDR1 is SGHTA and CDR2 is FQGNSA. Partial CDR3 DNA: TGTGCCAGCAGCTTATTTCAGGGGTCCTACGAG. This sequence encodes CASSLFQGSYE. The entire CDR3 is CASSLFQGSYEQYF.

This clone showed up just a few times. The read falls 3 residues short of the CDR3 end, and the missing part is taken from the germline J gene. The rearrangement links TRBV7-8 to TRBJ2-7; 8 bases are a match to TRBD1. After removal of 1 base from V and 0 bases from J, the junction contained 2 bases not matched to a gene. Germline assignment: CDR1 SGHVS and CDR2 FQNEAQ. This CDR3 spans 15 amino acids. The CDR3 is CASSLVGQGSYEQYF. Partial CDR3 DNA: TGTGCCAGCAGCTTAGTAGGACAGGGCTCCTACGAG. The full variable domain, rest sourced from reference TRBV7-8 and TRBJ2-7, is GAGVSQSPRYKVAKRGQDVALRCDPISGHVSLFWYQQALGQGPEFLTYFQNEAQLDKSGLPSDRFFAERPEGSVSTLKIQRTQQEDSAVYLCASSLVGQGSYEQYFGPGTRLTVT.

This clone was seen ten or more times. Sequencing ends 3 residues short of the CDR3 end; the germline J gene provides the rest. V usage is TRBV19 and J usage is TRBJ1-3; 7 bases agree with TRBD1. CDR3 length: 14 amino acids. CDR1 is LNHDA and CDR2 is SQIVND in the germline V gene (reference sequence). Trimming cost V 7 bases and J 0 bases; bases outside gene matches: 3. CDR3 sequence: CASTQGNSGNTIYF. The sequenced CDR3 bases are TGTGCCAGTACACAGGGGAACTCTGGAAACACC.

This clone was recorded many times. The CDR3 reads CASSPSLAGDGDEQFF. The sequenced part of the CDR3 DNA is TGTGCCAGCAGTCCCAGCCTAGCGGGAGACGGGGATGAG. The chain recombines TRBV12-3 or TRBV12-4 with TRBJ2-1, with TRBD2 matching over 10 bases. The sequence runs out 3 residues before the end of the CDR3; the remainder is reconstructed from the germline J gene. CDR3 size: 16 residues. The V segment lost 5 bases and the J segment 8 bases; nucleotides outside the gene matches: 12.

At least ten counts were recorded for this clone. CDR3 bases read: TGTGCCAGCAGTTTATGGTGGCAGGGGGTATACAATGAG. Translated: CASSLWWQGVYNE. In full, the CDR3 reads CASSLWWQGVYNEQFF. The chain employs TRBV12-3 or TRBV12-4 and TRBJ2-1, with 7 bases aligning to TRBD1. The sequenced fragment ends 3 residues before the CDR3 boundary, so the rest is inferred from the germline J gene. V was pared by 2 bases and J by 4 bases, with 8 bases of the junction left unmatched. The CDR3 loop spans 16 amino acids.

This clone was counted a few times. Read sequence stops 3 residues before the CDR3 end, and the germline J gene provides the missing end. This chain links TRBV5-1 with TRBJ1-5; D perhaps matches TRBD1 (6 bases). The germline V gene encodes CDR1 SGHRS and CDR2 YFSETQ. The V gene lost 1 base and the J gene lost 1 base, with 18 bases spanning the gap. The CDR3 runs to 18 residues. CDR3 DNA, as far as it was read: TGCGCCAGCAGCTTGAGGGGAGGCTACAGGGAGAGCAATCAGCCC. This gives the protein CASSLRGGYRESNQP. The whole CDR3 reads CASSLRGGYRESNQPQHF.

This clone was seen ten or more times. The read terminates 3 residues before the CDR3 end, so the remaining end is supplied by the germline J gene. This chain links TRBV27 with TRBJ2-7, with D possibly TRBD2 on 6 matching bases. CDR1 and CDR2 from the germline V gene are MNHEY and SMNVEV (reference sequence). The CDR3 length is 12 residues. V shed 0 bases and J shed 6 bases, with 6 bases lying between them. The CDR3 DNA, read in part, is TGTGCCAGCAGTTTATCCGGGGGCGAG. Encoded protein: CASSLSGGE. The entire CDR3 is CASSLSGGEQYF.

Many counts were recorded for this clone. The read finishes 3 residues shy of the CDR3 end, and the germline J gene is used to complete it. The chain couples TRBV6-4 to TRBJ2-4; 8 bases map to TRBD1. Germline values: CDR1 MRHNA, CDR2 SNTAGT. The CDR3 contains 15 residues. V dropped 3 bases and J dropped 8; count of bases not matched to a gene: 9. Incomplete CDR3 DNA: TGTGCCAGCAGTGAAGGGGCAGGGGGCTCGGACATT. It translates to CASSEGAGGSDI. The complete CDR3 sequence is CASSEGAGGSDIQYF.

This clone was seen repeatedly, ten times or more. The read ends 3 residues early relative to the CDR3; the germline J gene fills the gap. The V call is TRBV23-1, the J call TRBJ1-1, with TRBD1 matching over 7 bases. TRBV23-1 is sorted into the ORF group, with uncertain function. The V segment lost 8 bases and the J segment 5 bases; nucleotides outside the gene matches: 11. The CDR3 runs to 14 residues. The covered CDR3 bases are TGCGCCAGCCGAATAGAGGGGGCTCGGACTGAA. This encodes CASRIEGARTE. The whole CDR3 region reads CASRIEGARTEAFF.

This clone was seen a handful of times. The read terminates 3 residues before the CDR3 end, so the remaining end is supplied by the germline J gene. This chain links TRBV11-1 with TRBJ2-2, with D uncertain. V was trimmed by 5 bases and J by 0 bases, leaving 7 bases between them. Germline V lookup: CDR1 SGHAT, CDR2 FQDESV (reference sequence). This CDR3 is built from 14 residues. This CDR3 is CASSMTSNTGELFF. The sequenced part of the CDR3 DNA is TGTGCCAGCAGCATGACTTCGAACACCGGGGAG.

As to this clone: The CDR3 end is not reached by the read, which stops 3 residues before it; the germline J gene fills it in. The rearrangement joins TRBV19 to TRBJ1-1; possibly TRBD1 for D (5 bases). Germline V gene sequence: CDR1 LNHDA, CDR2 SQIVND (reference sequence). This CDR3 region has 14 residues. V gave up 6 bases and J gave up 1 base, with 12 bases separating them. The chain's CDR3 is CASSDSSRNTEAFF. The part of the CDR3 DNA that was read is TGTGCCAGTAGCGACAGCTCCCGGAACACTGAA.

This clone has at least ten counts. The CDR3 is cut off 3 residues early in the read; its end comes from the germline J gene. This chain links TRBV11-2 with TRBJ2-1; D unresolved. This CDR3 spans 14 amino acids. The germline gives CDR1 SGHAT, CDR2 FQNNGV. V lost 2 bases and J lost 5, with 10 bases in between. The CDR3 is CASSLMGSNNEQFF. The sequenced CDR3 bases are TGTGCCAGCAGCTTAATGGGCAGTAACAATGAG. The full variable domain, its missing parts supplied by reference TRBV11-2 and TRBJ2-1, is EAGVAQSPRYKIIEKRQSVAFWCNPISGHATLYWYQQILGQGPKLLIQFQNNGVVDDSQLPKDRFSAERLKGVDSTLKIQPAKLEDSAVYLCASSLMGSNNEQFFGPGTRLTVL.

This clone came up many times. Coverage ceases 3 residues before the CDR3 finishes, and the germline J gene fills in the end. V and J are TRBV6-2 or TRBV6-3 and TRBJ2-1; a possible D gene is TRBD1 (6 bases). Germline V gene sequence: CDR1 MNHEY, CDR2 SVGEGT. The CDR3 runs 14 residues. Trimming removed 6 bases from V and 2 bases from J, with 11 bases in between. Incomplete CDR3 DNA: TGTGCCAGCAGCCCCGGGACACCCTACAATGAG. Protein: CASSPGTPYNE. The full CDR3 is CASSPGTPYNEQFF.

This clone was observed at least ten times. The read finishes 3 residues shy of the CDR3 end, and the germline J gene is used to complete it. The genes are TRBV28 and TRBJ2-7, with D uncertain. CDR1 is MDHEN, CDR2 SYDVKM, per germline. V lost 10 bases, J lost 2 bases, and 15 bases lay in between. This CDR3 contains 13 residues. CDR3 loop: CATLSPHTYEQYF. Incomplete CDR3 DNA: TGTGCCACACTTAGCCCTCATACCTACGAG.

A note on this clone: The read finishes 3 residues shy of the CDR3 end, and the germline J gene is used to complete it. The rearrangement links TRBV7-2 to TRBJ2-1; 10 positions match TRBD2. V lost 0 bases and J lost 7; bases outside the gene matches: 3. CDR1 is SGHTA and CDR2 is FQGNSA in the germline V gene. The CDR3 length is 15 residues. The covered CDR3 bases are TGTGCCAGCAGCTTAGCTAGCGGGAGGTTTAATGAG. It codes for CASSLASGRFNE. The full CDR3 reads CASSLASGRFNEQFF.

This clone was seen repeatedly, ten times or more. The read gets to within 3 residues of the CDR3 end, and the germline J gene fills in the rest. The chain carries TRBV19 and TRBJ2-7; possibly TRBD1 for D (6 bases). The germline V and J ends were trimmed by 0 bases and 5 bases, with 14 bases remaining between them. Germline assignment: CDR1 LNHDA and CDR2 SQIVND (reference sequence). There are 15 residues in the CDR3. The CDR3 bases that were read are TGTGCCAGTAGTATAGACAGGGGCCTAGGGGACGAG. Protein: CASSIDRGLGDE. The whole CDR3 is CASSIDRGLGDEQYF.

The table lists this clone with many counts. The part of the CDR3 DNA that was read is TGTGCCAGCAAATGGCAGAACACTGAA. It translates to CASKWQNTE. The complete CDR3 sequence is CASKWQNTEAFF. The V and J genes are TRBV2 and TRBJ1-1, with unresolved D. The read terminates 3 residues ahead of where the CDR3 ends, so the germline J gene completes it. Germline V gene data show CDR1 as SNHLY and CDR2 as FYNNEI. V was pared by 7 bases and J by 1 base, with 7 bases between. CDR3 length: 12 residues.

There are many counts of this clone. The CDR3 DNA, read in part, is TGTGCCTGGGCTCGGGGGGATGCCTACGAG. It encodes CAWARGDAYE. The entire CDR3 protein is CAWARGDAYEQYF. This chain links TRBV30 with TRBJ2-7; 7 positions agree with TRBD2. The DNA ends 3 residues before the CDR3 does, and the rest of the CDR3 is filled in from the germline J gene. The length of the CDR3 is 13 residues. J was trimmed by 2 bases and V by 5 bases; bases with no gene match: 6. Germline assignment: CDR1 GTSNPN and CDR2 SVGIG (reference sequence).

The sample holds many counts of this clone. Read data end 3 residues before the CDR3 end; the end is taken from the germline J gene. The chain carries TRBV28 and TRBJ1-4; D is unresolved. The CDR3 consists of 14 residues. CDR1 is MDHEN, CDR2 SYDVKM, per germline. With 5 bases removed from V and 5 bases from J, the gap between germline ends came to 12 bases. The sequenced CDR3 bases are TGTGCCAGCAGTCCGCCCCAGAGGAATGAAAAA. Protein product: CASSPPQRNEK. The entire CDR3 protein is CASSPPQRNEKLFF.

The table lists this clone with many counts. Read data end 3 residues before the CDR3 end; the end is taken from the germline J gene. The chain carries TRBV30 and TRBJ1-3; a weak D match, TRBD1 (6 bases). The CDR3 extends over 16 amino acids. Germline V gene data show CDR1 as GTSNPN and CDR2 as SVGIG (reference sequence). V was cut by 0 bases and J by 0 bases, with 12 bases left in between. This chain's CDR3 is CAWSVPRGFSGNTIYF. CDR3 DNA (partial): TGTGCCTGGAGTGTACCCAGGGGCTTCTCTGGAAACACC.

The table lists this clone with many counts. CDR3 sequence reads: CASRFGQGYSGANVLTF. The part of the CDR3 DNA that was read is TGCGCCAGCCGGTTCGGACAGGGTTACTCTGGGGCCAACGTC. The chain employs TRBV5-1 and TRBJ2-6, with TRBD1 matching over 8 bases. Sequencing ends 3 residues short of the CDR3 end; the germline J gene provides the rest. The V gene's germline CDR1 is SGHRS and CDR2 YFSETQ. The length of the CDR3 is 17 residues. Unmatched junction bases numbered 9, after V lost 7 bases and J lost 0 bases.

Many counts were recorded for this clone. The CDR3 is cut off 3 residues early in the read; its end comes from the germline J gene. V is TRBV14 and J is TRBJ2-1, with TRBD2 matching over 10 bases. With 2 bases clipped from V and 3 bases from J, the junction kept 4 bases outside the gene matches. CDR1 SGHDN and CDR2 FVKESK come from the germline V gene. This CDR3 is 16 amino acids long. The CDR3 spells CASSQLLAGFYNEQFF. The CDR3 DNA, read in part, is TGTGCCAGCAGCCAACTACTAGCGGGATTCTACAATGAG. The variable domain in full, with the rest retrieved from reference TRBV14 and TRBJ2-1, is EAGVTQFPSHSVIEKGQTVTLRCDPISGHDNLYWYRRVMGKEIKFLLHFVKESKQDESGMPNNRFLAERTGGTYSTLKVQPAELEDSGVYFCASSQLLAGFYNEQFFGPGTRLTVL.